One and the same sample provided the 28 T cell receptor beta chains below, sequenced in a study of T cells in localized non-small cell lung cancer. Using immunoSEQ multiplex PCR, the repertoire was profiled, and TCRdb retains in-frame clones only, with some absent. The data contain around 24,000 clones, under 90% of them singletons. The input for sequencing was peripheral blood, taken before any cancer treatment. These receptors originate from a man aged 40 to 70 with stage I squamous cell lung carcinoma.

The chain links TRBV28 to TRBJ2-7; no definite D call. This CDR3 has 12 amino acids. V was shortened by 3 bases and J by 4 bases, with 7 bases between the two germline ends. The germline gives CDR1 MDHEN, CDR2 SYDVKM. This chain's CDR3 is CASSFNGYEQYF. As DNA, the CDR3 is TGTGCCAGCAGTTTCAACGGTTACGAGCAGTACTTC.

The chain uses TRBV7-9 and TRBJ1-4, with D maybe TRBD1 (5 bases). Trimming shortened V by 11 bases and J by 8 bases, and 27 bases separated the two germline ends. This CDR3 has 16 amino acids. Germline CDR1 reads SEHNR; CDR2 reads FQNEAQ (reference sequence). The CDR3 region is CADPARGSSKVEKLFF. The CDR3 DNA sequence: TGTGCCGACCCCGCCCGGGGGTCTTCAAAAGTCGAAAAACTGTTTTTT.

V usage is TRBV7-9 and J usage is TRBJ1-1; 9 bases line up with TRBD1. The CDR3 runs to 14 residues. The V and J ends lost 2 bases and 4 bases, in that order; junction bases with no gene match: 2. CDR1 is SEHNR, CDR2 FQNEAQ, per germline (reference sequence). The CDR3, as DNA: TGTGCCAGCAGCTTACTGACAGGGGGCACTGAAGCTTTCTTT. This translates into CASSLLTGGTEAFF.

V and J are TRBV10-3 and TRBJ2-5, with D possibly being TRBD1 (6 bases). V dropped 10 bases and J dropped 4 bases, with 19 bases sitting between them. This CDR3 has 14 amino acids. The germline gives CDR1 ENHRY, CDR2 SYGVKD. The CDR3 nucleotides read TGTGCCACGAGGGAGCTCCAGGGGATAGAGACCCAGTACTTC. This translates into CATRELQGIETQYF.

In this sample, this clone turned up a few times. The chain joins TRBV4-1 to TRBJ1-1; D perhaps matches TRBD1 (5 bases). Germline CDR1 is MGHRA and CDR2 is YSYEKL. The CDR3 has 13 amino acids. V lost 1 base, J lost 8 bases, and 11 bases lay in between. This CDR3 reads CASSQGGRPEAFF. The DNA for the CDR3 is TGCGCCAGCAGCCAAGGGGGCCGGCCCGAAGCTTTCTTT.

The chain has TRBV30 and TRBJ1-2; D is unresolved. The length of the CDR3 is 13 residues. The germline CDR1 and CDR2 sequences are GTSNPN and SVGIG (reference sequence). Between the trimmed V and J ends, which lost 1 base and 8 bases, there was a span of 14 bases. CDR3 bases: TGTGCCTGGAGTGATAAAACCGCGGACGGCTACACCTTC. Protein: CAWSDKTADGYTF.

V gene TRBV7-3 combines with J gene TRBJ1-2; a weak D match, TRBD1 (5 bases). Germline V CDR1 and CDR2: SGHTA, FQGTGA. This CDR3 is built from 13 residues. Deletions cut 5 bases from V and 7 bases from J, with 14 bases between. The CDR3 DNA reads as TGTGCCAGCAGCCCCCTTGGGGGTGGTGGCTACACCTTC. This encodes CASSPLGGGGYTF.

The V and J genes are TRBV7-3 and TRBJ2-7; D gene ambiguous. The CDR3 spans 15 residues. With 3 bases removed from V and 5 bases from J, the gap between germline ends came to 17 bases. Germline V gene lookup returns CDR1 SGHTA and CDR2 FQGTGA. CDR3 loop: CASSFGVTGFDEQYF. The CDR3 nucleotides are TGTGCCAGCAGCTTTGGGGTTACTGGTTTTGACGAGCAGTACTTC.

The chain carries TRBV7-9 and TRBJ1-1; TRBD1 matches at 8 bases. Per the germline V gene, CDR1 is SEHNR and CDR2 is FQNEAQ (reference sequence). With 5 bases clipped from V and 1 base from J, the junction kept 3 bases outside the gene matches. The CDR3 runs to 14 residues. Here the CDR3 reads CASSLQGENTEAFF. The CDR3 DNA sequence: TGTGCCAGCAGCCTACAGGGGGAGAACACTGAAGCTTTCTTT.

CDR3 loop: CASSDQRGVLGYTF. The CDR3 DNA follows: TGTGCCAGCAGCGACCAGAGGGGGGTATTAGGCTACACCTTC. This chain uses TRBV7-9 with TRBJ1-2; TRBD1 is a possible D gene (6 bases). Trimming removed 5 bases at V and 8 bases at J, with 18 bases between. CDR1 and CDR2 from the germline V gene are SEHNR and FQNEAQ (reference sequence). The CDR3 covers 14 residues. Complete variable domain (other parts from reference TRBV7-9 and TRBJ1-2): DTGVSQNPRHKITKRGQNVTFRCDPISEHNRLYWYRQTLGQGPEFLTYFQNEAQLEKSRLLSDRFSAERPKGSFSTLEIQRTEQGDSAMYLCASSDQRGVLGYTFGSGTRLTVV.

The CDR3, as DNA: TGTGCCAGCAGCTTCGGACAGGGTCTCTACGAGCAGTACTTC. It encodes CASSFGQGLYEQYF. The chain carries TRBV7-8 and TRBJ2-7; 8 nucleotides agree with TRBD1. The CDR3 covers 14 residues. Trimming removed 3 bases from V and 3 bases from J; junction bases left unmatched: 4. CDR1 and CDR2 from the germline V gene are SGHVS and FQNEAQ. The full variable domain, completed using reference TRBV7-8 and TRBJ2-7, is GAGVSQSPRYKVAKRGQDVALRCDPISGHVSLFWYQQALGQGPEFLTYFQNEAQLDKSGLPSDRFFAERPEGSVSTLKIQRTQQEDSAVYLCASSFGQGLYEQYFGPGTRLTVT.

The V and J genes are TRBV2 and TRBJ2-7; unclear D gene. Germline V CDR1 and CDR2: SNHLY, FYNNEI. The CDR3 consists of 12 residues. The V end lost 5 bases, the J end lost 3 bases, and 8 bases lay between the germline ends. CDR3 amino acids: CASSRTLYEQYF. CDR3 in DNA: TGTGCCAGCAGTAGAACACTCTACGAGCAGTACTTC.

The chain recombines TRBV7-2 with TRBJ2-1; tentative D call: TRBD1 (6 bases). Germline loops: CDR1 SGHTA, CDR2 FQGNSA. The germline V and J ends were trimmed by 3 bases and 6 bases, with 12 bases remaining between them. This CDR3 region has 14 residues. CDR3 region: CASSFGGLGNEQFF. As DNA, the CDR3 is TGTGCCAGCAGCTTTGGGGGCCTAGGCAATGAGCAGTTCTTC.

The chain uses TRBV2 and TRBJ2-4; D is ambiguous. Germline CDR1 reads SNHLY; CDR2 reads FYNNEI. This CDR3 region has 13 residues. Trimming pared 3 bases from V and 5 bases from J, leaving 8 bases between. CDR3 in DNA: TGTGCCAGCAGTGAGAGTGTCCAAAACATTCAGTACTTC. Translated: CASSESVQNIQYF.

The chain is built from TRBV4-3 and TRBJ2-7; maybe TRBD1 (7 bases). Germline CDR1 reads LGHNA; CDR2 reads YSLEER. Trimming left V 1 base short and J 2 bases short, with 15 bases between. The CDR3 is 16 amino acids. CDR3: CASSQARGASTYEQYF. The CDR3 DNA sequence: TGCGCCAGCAGCCAAGCCAGGGGGGCCTCAACCTACGAGCAGTACTTC.

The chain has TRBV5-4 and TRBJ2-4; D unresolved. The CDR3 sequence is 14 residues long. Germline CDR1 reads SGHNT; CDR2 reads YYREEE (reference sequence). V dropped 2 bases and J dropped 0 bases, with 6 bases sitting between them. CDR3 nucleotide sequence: TGTGCCAGCAGCTTTGGCGGAGCCAAAAACATTCAGTACTTC. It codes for CASSFGGAKNIQYF. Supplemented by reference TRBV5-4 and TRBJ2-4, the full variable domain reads ETGVTQSPTHLIKTRGQQVTLRCSSQSGHNTVSWYQQALGQGPQFIFQYYREEENGRGNFPPRFSGLQFPNYSSELNVNALELDDSALYLCASSFGGAKNIQYFGAGTRLSVL.

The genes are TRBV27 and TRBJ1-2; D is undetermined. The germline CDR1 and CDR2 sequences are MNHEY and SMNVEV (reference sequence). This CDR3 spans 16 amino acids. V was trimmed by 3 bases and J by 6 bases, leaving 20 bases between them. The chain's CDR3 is CASSFNPRSGPDGYTF. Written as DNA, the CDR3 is TGTGCCAGCAGTTTCAATCCGCGGAGCGGCCCGGATGGCTACACCTTC.

The chain's CDR3 is CASEAMNTEAFF. Here the CDR3 DNA reads TGTGCCAGCGAGGCCATGAACACTGAAGCTTTCTTT. The chain links TRBV28 to TRBJ1-1, with D unclear. V shed 8 bases and J shed 0 bases, with 7 bases lying between them. The germline V gene encodes CDR1 MDHEN and CDR2 SYDVKM. This CDR3 comprises 12 residues.

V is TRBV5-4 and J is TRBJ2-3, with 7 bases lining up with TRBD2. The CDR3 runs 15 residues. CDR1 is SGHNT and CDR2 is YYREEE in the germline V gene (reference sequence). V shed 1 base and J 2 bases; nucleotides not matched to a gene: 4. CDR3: CASSLRGGPTDTQYF. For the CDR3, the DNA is TGTGCCAGCAGCTTGCGCGGGGGTCCCACAGATACGCAGTATTTT.

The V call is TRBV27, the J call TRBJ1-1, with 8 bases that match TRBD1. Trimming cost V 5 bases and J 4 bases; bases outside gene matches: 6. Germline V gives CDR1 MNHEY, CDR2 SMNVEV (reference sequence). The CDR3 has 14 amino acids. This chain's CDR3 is CASSIGTGLTEAFF. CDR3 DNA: TGTGCCAGCAGTATCGGGACAGGTCTCACTGAAGCTTTCTTT.

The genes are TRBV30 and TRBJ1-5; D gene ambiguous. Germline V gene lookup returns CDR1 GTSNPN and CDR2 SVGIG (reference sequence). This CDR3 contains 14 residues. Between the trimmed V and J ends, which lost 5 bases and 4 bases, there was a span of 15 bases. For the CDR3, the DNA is TGTGCCTGGGGGAGGGCAGGCCTAAATCAGCCCCAGCATTTT. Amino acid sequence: CAWGRAGLNQPQHF.

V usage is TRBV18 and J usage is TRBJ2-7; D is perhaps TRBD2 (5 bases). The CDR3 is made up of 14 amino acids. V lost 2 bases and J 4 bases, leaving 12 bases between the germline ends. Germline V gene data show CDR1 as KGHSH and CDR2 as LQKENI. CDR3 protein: CASSPGNSGYEQYF. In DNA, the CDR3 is TGTGCCAGCTCACCAGGAAACAGCGGTTACGAGCAGTACTTC.

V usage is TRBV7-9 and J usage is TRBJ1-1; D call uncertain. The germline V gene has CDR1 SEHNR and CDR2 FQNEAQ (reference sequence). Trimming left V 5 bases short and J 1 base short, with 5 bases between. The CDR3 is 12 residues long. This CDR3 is CASSTRNTEAFF. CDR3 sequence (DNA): TGTGCCAGCAGCACTCGGAACACTGAAGCTTTCTTT.

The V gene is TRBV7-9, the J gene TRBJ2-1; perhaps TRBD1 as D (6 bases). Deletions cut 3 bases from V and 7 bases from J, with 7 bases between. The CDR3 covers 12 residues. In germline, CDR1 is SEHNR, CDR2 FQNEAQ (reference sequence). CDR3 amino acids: CASSFGTNEQFF. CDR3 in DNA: TGTGCCAGCAGCTTCGGGACAAATGAGCAGTTCTTC.

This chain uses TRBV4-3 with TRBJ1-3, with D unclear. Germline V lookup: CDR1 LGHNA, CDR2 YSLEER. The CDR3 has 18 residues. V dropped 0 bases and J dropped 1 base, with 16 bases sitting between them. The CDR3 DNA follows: TGCGCCAGCAGCCAAGATGTGTTCCGGGATCAATCTGGAAACACCATATATTTT. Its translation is CASSQDVFRDQSGNTIYF.

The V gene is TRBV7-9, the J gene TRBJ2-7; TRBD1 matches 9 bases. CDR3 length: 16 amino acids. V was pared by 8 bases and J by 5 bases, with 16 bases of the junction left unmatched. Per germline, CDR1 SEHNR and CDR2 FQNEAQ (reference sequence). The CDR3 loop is CASSSPRDREPHEQYF. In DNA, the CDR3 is TGTGCCAGCTCCAGCCCCCGGGACAGGGAGCCCCACGAGCAGTACTTC.

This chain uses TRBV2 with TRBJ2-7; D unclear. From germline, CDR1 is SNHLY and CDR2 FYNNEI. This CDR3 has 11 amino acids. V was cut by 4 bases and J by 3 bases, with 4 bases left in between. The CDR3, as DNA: TGTGCCAGCAGTGGCGGCTACGAGCAGTACTTC. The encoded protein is CASSGGYEQYF.

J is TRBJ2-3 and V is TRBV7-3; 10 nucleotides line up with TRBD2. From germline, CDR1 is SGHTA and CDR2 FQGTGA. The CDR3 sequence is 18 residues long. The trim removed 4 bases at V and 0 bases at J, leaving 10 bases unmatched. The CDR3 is CASSSTSGEKTSTDTQYF. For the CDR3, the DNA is TGTGCCAGCAGCTCTACTAGCGGGGAGAAGACTAGCACAGATACGCAGTATTTT.